This T cell receptor beta chain was observed in a study of post-analysis software for immune sequencing data. Study-wide findings and caveats: Elevated frequency relative to controls characterized several TRBV segments in patients, TRBV5-6, TRBV5-1 and TRBV20-1 among them.

This clonotype has only a few counts. Its antigen is undetermined. Unique-molecular-identifier-tagged TCR beta cDNA libraries were used. TCRdb ran MiXCR on the PCR reads and lists one entry per CDR3 protein. The sample has hundreds of thousands of distinct CDR3 sequences, around 33% seen once. V shed 1 base, J shed 3 bases, and the junction held 8 bases outside the gene matches. Germline V lookup: CDR1 SGHRS, CDR2 YFSETQ. The CDR3 is made up of 18 amino acids. This TCR came from a girl aged 5 to 17 with multiple sclerosis. The material sequenced was blood. The rearrangement joins TRBV5-1 to TRBJ2-3, with 13 nucleotides matching TRBD2. The CDR3 spells CASSLTSGGVGGTDTQYF. The CDR3 nucleotides read TGCGCCAGCAGCTTGACTAGCGGGGGGGTAGGAGGTACAGATACGCAGTATTTT.